This T cell receptor beta chain came from a study of T-cell memory formation after mild COVID-19. Study-wide results and limits: Some SARS-CoV-2-responding clones were already detected in memory before infection. Contracting clones from day 15 to 85 had balanced CD4/CD8; later expanders favoured CD4+. Nothing confirmed that second-wave clones peaking on day 37 were specific for SARS-CoV-2.

Concerning this clonotype: Its antigen is not identified.

Sample barcodes and UMIs were carried by the TCR alpha and TCR beta cDNA libraries that 5'RACE generated with constant-segment primers. Using its own MiXCR run on the 5' RACE reads, TCRdb lists one record per CDR3 protein. Of 250,000 to 400,000 distinct CDR3 sequences in the sample, over 11% were seen once. Sequences were obtained from PBMCs or a T cell subset sorted from them (not recorded which). The source is a man aged 18 to 29 who had mild COVID-19 (a few samples of this study predate the infection). Cell type and time point are not known.

This CDR3 is CASSPGTGIFTYEQYF. For the CDR3, the DNA is TGTGCCAGCTCACCAGGGACAGGGATATTCACCTACGAGCAGTACTTC. The chain recombines TRBV18 with TRBJ2-7, with 9 nucleotides matching TRBD1. The CDR3 spans 16 residues. Trimming took 2 bases from V and 2 from J; bases not matched to a gene: 7. Germline V gene data show CDR1 as KGHSH and CDR2 as LQKENI.